This TCR beta chain was captured by sequencing in a study of beta chain features in type 1 diabetes. Concerning this clone: Its specificity is not known.

One heparinised blood draw, averaging about 116 mL, came from each donor. The study, taken as a whole, reports: VDJ junctions from type 1 diabetes patients carried fewer insertions and larger deletions. Researchers caution that PCR might favor shorter templates, equally among patients and controls. Across all four CD4+ subsets, people with type 1 diabetes showed modestly shorter TCRB CDR3s.

There are 11 residues in the CDR3. The V end lost 4 bases, the J end lost 5 bases, and 6 bases lay between the germline ends. Germline V gene data show CDR1 as MDHEN and CDR2 as SYDVKM. All of the isolated RNA was reverse transcribed, so expressed TCRB transcripts were sequenced. Here immunoSEQ multiplex PCR was the method, and the copy in TCRdb shows in-frame clones only, minus some. The sample shows under 300,000 clones, roughly 16% of them seen only once. The rearrangement joins TRBV28 to TRBJ2-7; D gene uncertain. Specimen: naive CD4+ T cells from blood. The TCR sequence derives from a man aged 30-40 years with type 1 diabetes. CDR3 DNA: TGTGCCAGCAGTTCCCCGAACGAGCAGTACTTC. Amino acids: CASSSPNEQYF.